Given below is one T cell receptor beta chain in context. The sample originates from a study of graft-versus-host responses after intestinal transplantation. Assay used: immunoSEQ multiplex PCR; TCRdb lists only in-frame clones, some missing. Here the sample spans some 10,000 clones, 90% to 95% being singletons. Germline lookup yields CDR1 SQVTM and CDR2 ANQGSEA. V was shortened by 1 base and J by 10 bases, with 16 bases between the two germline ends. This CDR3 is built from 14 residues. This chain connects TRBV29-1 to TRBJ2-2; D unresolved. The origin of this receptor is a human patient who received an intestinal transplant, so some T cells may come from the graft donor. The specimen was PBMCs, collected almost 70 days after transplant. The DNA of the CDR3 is TGCAGCGTTGAAGTAGATTGGGCACACGAGGAGCTGTTTTTT. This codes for CSVEVDWAHEELFF.